Reported below is one TCR beta chain. Its specificity is unknown. The data were taken from a study of T cell repertoires in ileal Crohn's disease. On the study more broadly: Operated complications were stricturing disease (61%) and penetrating disease (around 39%). Study outcomes and limitations: All patients with clonality above 26.8% had endoscopic recurrence.

Adults with ileal or ileocolonic Crohn's disease and an indication for resection were eligible. CDR3 length: 16 amino acids. The V gene's germline CDR1 is LGHNA and CDR2 YNFKEQ. J lost 8 bases, V lost 0 bases, and 6 bases had no gene match. Data came from immunoSEQ multiplex PCR; TCRdb stores just in-frame clones and leaves some out. The profile shows thousands of clones, 80% of them singletons. The chain carries TRBV4-2 and TRBJ2-1; 11 nucleotides match TRBD1. The sample taken for sequencing was ileal tissue. The receptor comes from an adult with Crohn's disease. The CDR3 DNA follows: TGTGCCAGCAGCCAAGATCCGGGACAGGGGGGCGATGAGCAGTTCTTC. Its translation is CASSQDPGQGGDEQFF.